The clone carrying this T cell receptor beta chain was recorded many times. There are 15 residues in the CDR3. CDR1 and CDR2 from the germline V gene are ENHRY and SYGVKD. The V segment lost 7 bases and the J segment 10 bases; nucleotides outside the gene matches: 11. In TCRdb, the RT-PCR reads were re-called with MiXCR into one record per CDR3 protein. The sample lists hundreds of thousands of distinct CDR3 sequences, approximately 14% seen once, with 3.6% in the top ten. The sample consisted of memory CD4+ T cells from blood. This sequence originates from a female donor in good health, serving as a healthy control. V and J are TRBV10-3 and TRBJ1-6; the match to TRBD1 covers 9 bases. CDR3 amino acids: CAIMTRDRDISPLHF. The DNA for the CDR3 is TGTGCCATCATGACCCGGGACAGGGATATATCACCCCTCCACTTT.